This TCR beta chain was observed in a study of blood T cells in healthy people across ages. Broader study findings: Donors of long life had a larger count of naive CD4+ cells and greater diversity than aged donors. Significant beta diversity loss was already apparent by age roughly 40, declining roughly linearly.

Concerning this clonotype: Antigen specificity is unknown.

A sample-barcoded 5' primer and a J-beta primer mix were used in a second PCR of roughly 7 to 12 cycles. Researchers report that each sample yielded at least 2.5 million CDR3-containing paired-end reads. MiXCR, applied by TCRdb to the 5' RACE reads, yields one record per CDR3 protein. The sample yields approximately 800,000 distinct CDR3 sequences, about half seen once. Between the trimmed V and J ends, which lost 4 bases and 2 bases, there was a span of 14 bases. The CDR3 consists of 15 residues. The germline gives CDR1 SGHTA, CDR2 FQGNSA. The clonotype comes from an elderly man in good health. The chain links TRBV7-2 to TRBJ2-5; D possibly matches TRBD1 or TRBD2 (5 bases each). Sequencing was done on a sample of blood. The CDR3 spells CASSSARGRQETQYF. The CDR3 DNA reads as TGTGCCAGCAGCTCTGCCCGGGGACGACAAGAGACCCAGTACTTC.